The T cell receptor beta chain under discussion was sequenced for a study of cytomegalovirus exposure and HLA in healthy donors (dated by TCRdb to 2016 to 2017). Study-wide context: An earlier analysis of approximately 640 of the donors reported more than 250 Gb of sequence data and some 100 million unique TCR beta sequences from about 179 million T cells. Every discovery cohort repertoire had been produced on one sequencing platform. Using immunosequencing, the study profiled T cell repertoires from 500 to 800 subjects and related those repertoires to cytomegalovirus serostatus. In a later analysis, previously published TCR beta repertoires from several hundred donors were re-analyzed and high-resolution HLA genotyping was added so that TCR occurrence patterns could be studied. Among about 370 genotyped donors of the cohort, an average of approximately 200,000 unique TCR beta nucleotide sequences was sequenced per donor, of which 15% to 20% were non-productive. In an earlier analysis of 500 to 650 of the donors, high-throughput TCR beta sequencing was used to judge whether each TCR beta V gene segment behaved as functional or pseudogenic. A separate validation cohort of roughly 130 different subjects was used in addition to the 666-subject first cohort. The number of typed donors differed by locus: about 620-630 for A, B, C, DRB1 and DQB1; 500 to 550 for DQA1; 606 for DPA1; and 400 to 480 for DPB1. Of the 350 to 450 genotyped donors, about 80% fell in the genetic ancestry cluster associated with self-reported Caucasian donors. Rather than drawing on any new phenotypic data, the later analysis identified candidate immune exposures from TCR beta sequences and the way those sequences occurred across donors. Alongside the repertoire data, information on donor age, sex, ethnicity and CMV serostatus was compiled. Several DR-DQ haplotypes were handled as single units for association and clustering because linkage in the cohort was strong. About 280 gigabases of sequencing data and around 85 million unique TCR sequences made up an early release that covered some 640 HLA-typed donors. In a later genetic analysis, genome-wide SNP genotypes for about 55% of the roughly 700 donors were used, and that subset was treated as a discovery cohort. Both class I and class II loci were covered by HLA typing, at four-digit resolution. To predict cytomegalovirus infection status, the study brought together high-throughput TCR immunosequencing, statistical association of individual TCRs with disease status, and machine learning. The study aimed to test whether cataloging public T cell receptors could reveal signatures of past pathogen exposure. On the study overall, not on this receptor specifically: Only TCR beta chains were sequenced in this cohort, and the absence of alpha or paired-chain data limited detectable features. According to a later analysis, parvovirus B19, influenza, CMV and Epstein-Barr virus appeared linked to several top co-occurrence clusters. In the study, about 150 TCR beta chains were listed as associated with cytomegalovirus. Because the 87-base-pair reads could not distinguish some IMGT-functional V segments, including TRBV6-2 and TRBV6-3, those segments were excluded. Across donors, most TCR sequences were observed very rarely, whereas some public TCRs were present in many individuals. According to the authors, the approach could potentially be generalized to other disease states and immunological phenotypes. V-gene and J-gene trimming of TCR beta chains was associated with a missense DCLRE1C variant in a later genetic analysis, and the association was replicated in an independent cohort. Three of the identified cytomegalovirus-associated TCR beta chains were confirmed in vitro to be specific for cytomegalovirus antigens. A further reported finding was that TCR beta sequences accurately predicted the HLA-A and HLA-B alleles for most subjects in the first cohort. HLA typing was unavailable for some donors at each locus, so association tests used only the typed subset. In a later analysis, TCR association rates were found to vary across HLA loci, with the most associated TCRs seen for DRB1 alleles and the fewest for HLA-C alleles. Linkage disequilibrium might explain the correlated functional status among segregating V segments, but an unknown experimental factor could not be excluded. In a later analysis, HLA-associated TCR beta chains showed more clonal expansion and lower generation probabilities than non-associated chains that were equally common. The earlier analysis of almost 600 of the donors excluded roughly 17 rarely observed V segments, including chromosome 9 orphons, because counts were too low. A later analysis associated about 18,000 TCR beta sequences with specific HLA alleles at a false discovery rate of 0.05. Assigning TCR associations to individual alleles was difficult when HLA alleles, especially DR and DQ, strongly co-occurred. For the cohort, immune exposure information was limited to CMV serostatus. In both the original and validation cohorts, the classifier was reported to diagnose cytomegalovirus status with high specificity and sensitivity. A later analysis found that most CMV-associated TCR beta chains appeared HLA-restricted, with HLA associations seemingly driven largely by CMV exposure. A later genetic analysis reported fewer N-insertions in productive TCRs among donors in an Asian-associated ancestry cluster than the approximately 670-donor mean. In an earlier analysis of about 600 of the donors, most TCR beta V segments appeared in productive rearrangements about 87% or about 30% of the time, broadly matching IMGT annotations. A cluster of highly shared sequence variants was judged likely to represent a technical artifact of the sequencing pipeline. Sequencing depth was assumed to be roughly uniform across donors in the presence/absence analyses, though that assumption may not hold.

For this clone: The clone's antigen remains unknown.

Looking up the germline V gene (reference sequence) yields CDR1 MNHEY and CDR2 SMNVEV. The V end loses 8 bases and the J end loses 6 bases, and a stretch of 11 bases separates them. The CDR3 numbers 12 residues from cysteine through phenylalanine. The CDR3 DNA has 36 bases and is translated from base 1. The library was obtained by the immunoSEQ multiplex PCR assay. For the multiplex PCR, a mixture combining 60 forward primers for TCR Vbeta segments and 13 reverse primers for TCR Jbeta segments was used. The CDR3 region of rearranged TCR beta genes was amplified from genomic DNA with a multiplex PCR assay. Amplified TCR beta libraries were sequenced as 87-base-pair reads on the Illumina HiSeq System. The paper's data handling went like this. In a later analysis, roughly 80 million unique TCR beta chains were counted across the 500 to 850 repertoires, and around 10 million of these chains were shared by at least two donors. A nearest-neighbor algorithm error-corrected the raw reads and collapsed the reads into unique sequences, merging closely related sequences to remove PCR and sequencing errors. To assign V, D and J gene segments, CDR3 sequences were aligned to IMGT reference sequences. For a sequence to be retained, a match of at least six nucleotides was required to both a V gene segment and a J gene segment. Rearrangements were called productive when the CDR3 lacked stop codons and stayed in frame with V and J; all others were non-productive. CDR3 was defined by IMGT convention, running from the second conserved V-encoded cysteine to the conserved J-encoded phenylalanine. The earlier analysis of more than 450 of the donors excluded sequences that lacked an unambiguous match to a single V gene segment. An earlier analysis of a few hundred of the donors called V segments functional above 56.7% productive rearrangements and segregating when the between-donor standard deviation exceeded 5%. A statistical classification framework was built to diagnose cytomegalovirus status from the catalog of TCR beta chain sequences. In a later analysis, TCR nucleotide sequences were compared against IMGT/GENE-DB human TR gene sequences so that V and J genes could be assigned. A later analysis assigned CDR3 sequences and most-parsimonious VDJ recombination scenarios with the TCRdist pipeline. In a later analysis, every TCR beta chain was defined by the combination of its CDR3 amino acid sequence and its V-gene family, and reads without a unique V-gene family were dropped. As a way to deal with suspected cross-contamination and a sequencing artifact, a later analysis dropped hundreds of nucleotide sequences that were highly shared and had low generation probability. A later analysis calculated a clonal expansion index for each public chain from normalized within-repertoire ranks of inferred template counts. A later analysis computed generation probabilities with a VDJ recombination model fitted to out-of-frame rearrangements, and checked the results against IGoR. A later analysis scored TCR-TCR, TCR-HLA and TCR-CMV co-occurrence with hypergeometric tests, applying a repertoire-size bias correction to TCR pairs. To estimate false discovery rates, a later analysis permuted the HLA or CMV assignments 20 times. In a later analysis, co-occurring TCRs were grouped with DBSCAN, and TCRdist sequence similarity was added when clustering was performed within HLA-allele-positive subsets. Repertoires with fewer than 30,000 or more than 120,000 public chains, plus five repertoires with anomalous nucleotide sharing, were excluded from co-occurrence clustering. Here the immuneACCESS table is served through TCRdb, limited to in-frame sequences with V and J called. Missing clones are a known gap in these copies; in checked studies unresolved V genes cover under half, and the rest lacks a known reason. That table furnishes V, J and clone size, whereas the DNA furnished D and trimming. This sample's table contains around 140,000 clones. The biggest ten clones account for approximately 1.8% of the sample.

The cohort was made up of approximately 700 healthy bone marrow donors. All cohort members were sampled while nominally healthy, although unrecorded immune exposures were likely present. The donor tested CMV seronegative, placing the donor among the 350 to 400 seronegative members of the cohort. Every donor gave a peripheral blood sample, and the peripheral blood mononuclear cells from that sample were used for TCR beta sequencing. The Qiagen DNeasy Blood Extraction Kit was used to extract genomic DNA from the blood cell samples. Recombination connected TRBV27 to TRBJ2-1; the D gene cannot be named for sure. The clonotype was recovered from a man aged 18 to 30 in good health and CMV-seronegative. Sequenced: PBMCs. The nucleotide sequence is given as TGTGCCAGCCAGTGGAGATTCAATGAGCAGTTCTTC. Its product reads: CASQWRFNEQFF.